The clone carrying this T cell receptor beta chain was detected only once. Its antigen is still unknown. The data originate from a study of cytomegalovirus exposure and HLA in healthy donors. PCR primers comprised 60 Vbeta and 13 Jbeta primers. Only in-frame clones appear in the TCRdb table, and some are missing; sequencing was by immunoSEQ multiplex PCR. The repertoire holds roughly 200,000 clones, with about 77% as singletons. Points from the study as a whole: Excluded: some indistinguishable V segments such as TRBV6-2 and TRBV6-3. The only immune exposure information that was available was CMV serostatus. Per published reports, the classifier diagnosed cytomegalovirus status with high specificity and sensitivity.

Deletions cut 0 bases from V and 1 base from J, with 5 bases between. The CDR3 consists of 14 residues. Germline values: CDR1 SGHRS, CDR2 YFSETQ. The TCR comes from a woman in her thirties in good health and CMV-seropositive. Sequencing was performed on PBMCs. This chain links TRBV5-1 with TRBJ1-3; D call uncertain. For the CDR3, the DNA is TGCGCCAGCAGCTTGGGAGAATCTGGAAACACCATATATTTT. Its protein product is CASSLGESGNTIYF. Together with reference TRBV5-1 and TRBJ1-3, the CDR3 gives the full variable domain: KAGVTQTPRYLIKTRGQQVTLSCSPISGHRSVSWYQQTPGQGLQFLFEYFSETQRNKGNFPGRFSGRQFSNSRSEMNVSTLELGDSALYLCASSLGESGNTIYFGEGSWLTVV.